Listed below are T cell receptor beta chains from one sample, sequenced in a study of human T cells and chemical hapten exposure. TCRdb itself ran the reads through MiXCR, one entry per CDR3 protein. The sample consists of around 120,000 distinct CDR3 sequences, over 7% of them appearing once. Sequencing used whole blood. The origin of the receptors is a human donor in good health. Some clones in this sample may be carry-over from other donors' samples. The CDR3 runs from the conserved cysteine through the conserved F or W. The D gene is left open where the match is weak. Some rows have no size entry. The others give once, few or many, or a class for an expanded clone.

v_call,d_call,j_call,clone_size,cdr3_aa,cdr3_nt
TRBV9,-,TRBJ2-7,few,CASSVSPGVYEQYF,TGTGCCAGCAGCGTAAGTCCGGGGGTCTACGAGCAGTACTTC
TRBV12-3/TRBV12-4,TRBD1,TRBJ2-1,many,CASSSGTGPNEQFF,TGTGCCAGCAGCTCCGGGACAGGGCCCAATGAGCAGTTCTTC
TRBV20-1,-,TRBJ2-3,many,CSATDATRTDTQYF,TGCAGTGCTACGGACGCCACCCGCACAGATACGCAGTATTTT
TRBV7-2,-,TRBJ2-7,-,CASSEGQGKTYEQYF,TGTGCCAGCAGCGAAGGGCAGGGTAAGACCTACGAGCAGTACTTC
TRBV6-5,-,TRBJ1-5,many,CASRTGYSNQPQHF,TGTGCCAGCAGAACAGGGTACAGCAATCAGCCCCAGCATTTT
TRBV6-5,-,TRBJ1-4,many,CASSLQSGIEKLFF,TGTGCCAGCAGCCTCCAGTCGGGTATTGAAAAACTGTTTTTT
TRBV7-2,TRBD2,TRBJ2-1,-,CASSLRPPGREGSYNEQFF,TGTGCCAGCAGCTTAAGGCCCCCGGGGCGGGAGGGCTCCTACAATGAGCAGTTCTTC
TRBV21-1,-,TRBJ1-2,-,CASSDRGGYTF,TGTGCCAGCAGCGACAGGGGTGGCTACACCTTC
TRBV20-1,-,TRBJ1-1,many,CSLRRAGVGTEAFF,TGCAGTCTAAGAAGGGCAGGAGTAGGCACTGAAGCTTTCTTT
TRBV27,-,TRBJ2-6,many,CASSSPPRAGANVLTF,TGTGCCAGCAGTAGCCCTCCCAGAGCTGGGGCCAACGTCCTGACTTTC
TRBV10-3,-,TRBJ2-6,few,CAISGERSGANVLTF,TGTGCCATCAGTGGGGAGCGCTCTGGGGCCAACGTCCTGACTTTC
TRBV7-2,TRBD1,TRBJ1-5,-,CASSPWTGRDNQPQHF,TGTGCCAGCAGCCCTTGGACAGGACGAGACAATCAGCCCCAGCATTTT
TRBV27,-,TRBJ1-1,-,CASSLRLGRIEAFF,TGTGCCAGCAGTTTACGTCTCGGACGGATTGAAGCTTTCTTT
TRBV6-6,-,TRBJ2-7,few,CASSIATGSYEQYF,TGTGCCAGCAGCATTGCGACGGGGTCCTACGAGCAGTACTTC
TRBV20-1,-,TRBJ2-2,-,CSARGHVNAGELFF,TGCAGTGCTAGAGGACACGTGAACGCCGGGGAGCTGTTTTTT
TRBV4-3,-,TRBJ1-5,many,CASSQDRGINNQPQHF,TGCGCCAGCAGCCAAGACAGGGGTATTAACAATCAGCCCCAGCATTTT
TRBV7-2,TRBD2,TRBJ2-5,few,CASSLDGGAGETQYF,TGTGCCAGCAGCTTGGACGGGGGGGCCGGGGAGACCCAGTACTTC
TRBV20-1,-,TRBJ2-3,-,CSALGRGRGIDTQYF,TGCAGTGCTTTGGGCCGAGGGCGAGGGATAGATACGCAGTATTTT
TRBV12-3/TRBV12-4,-,TRBJ1-3,-,CASSPTGRGNTIYF,TGTGCCAGCAGCCCGACAGGACGAGGAAACACCATATATTTT
TRBV5-1,-,TRBJ2-7,few,CASSLSVGDLSYEQYF,TGCGCCAGCAGCTTGAGCGTCGGGGATCTCTCCTACGAGCAGTACTTC
TRBV2,TRBD1,TRBJ2-1,-,CASSLQGYRNEQFF,TGTGCCAGCAGCCTACAGGGGTACCGCAATGAGCAGTTCTTC
TRBV5-6,-,TRBJ2-5,-,CASSLAIGRFGETQYF,TGTGCCAGCAGCTTGGCCATAGGCCGATTCGGGGAGACCCAGTACTTC
TRBV30,-,TRBJ2-7,-,CAWSGVGINGEQYF,TGTGCCTGGAGTGGGGTGGGGATAAATGGGGAGCAGTACTTC
TRBV15,TRBD1,TRBJ2-3,-,CATSRGRGLDTDTQYF,TGTGCCACCAGCAGAGGTAGGGGGCTCGATACAGATACGCAGTATTTT
TRBV7-2,TRBD1,TRBJ1-1,few,CASSSPDRASTEAFF,TGTGCCAGCAGCTCCCCGGACAGGGCGAGCACTGAAGCTTTCTTT
TRBV7-6,TRBD2,TRBJ2-2,-,CASSLSGRAPGELFF,TGTGCCAGCAGCCTTAGCGGGAGGGCCCCCGGGGAGCTGTTTTTT